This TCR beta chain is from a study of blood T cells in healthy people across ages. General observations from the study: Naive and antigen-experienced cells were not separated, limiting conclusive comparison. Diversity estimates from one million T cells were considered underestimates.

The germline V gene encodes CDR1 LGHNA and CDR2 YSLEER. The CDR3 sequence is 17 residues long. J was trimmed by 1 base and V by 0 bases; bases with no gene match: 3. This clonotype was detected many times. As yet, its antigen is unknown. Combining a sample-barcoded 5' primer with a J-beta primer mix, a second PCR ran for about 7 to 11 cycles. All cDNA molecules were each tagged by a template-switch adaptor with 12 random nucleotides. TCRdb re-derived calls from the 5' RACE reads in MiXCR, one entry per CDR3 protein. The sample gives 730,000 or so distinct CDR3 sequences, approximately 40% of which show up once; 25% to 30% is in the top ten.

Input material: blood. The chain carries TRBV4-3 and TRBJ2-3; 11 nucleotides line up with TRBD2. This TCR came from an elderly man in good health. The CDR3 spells CASSQESTSGGTDTQYF. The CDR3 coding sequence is TGCGCCAGCAGCCAAGAGTCGACTAGCGGGGGCACAGATACGCAGTATTTT.